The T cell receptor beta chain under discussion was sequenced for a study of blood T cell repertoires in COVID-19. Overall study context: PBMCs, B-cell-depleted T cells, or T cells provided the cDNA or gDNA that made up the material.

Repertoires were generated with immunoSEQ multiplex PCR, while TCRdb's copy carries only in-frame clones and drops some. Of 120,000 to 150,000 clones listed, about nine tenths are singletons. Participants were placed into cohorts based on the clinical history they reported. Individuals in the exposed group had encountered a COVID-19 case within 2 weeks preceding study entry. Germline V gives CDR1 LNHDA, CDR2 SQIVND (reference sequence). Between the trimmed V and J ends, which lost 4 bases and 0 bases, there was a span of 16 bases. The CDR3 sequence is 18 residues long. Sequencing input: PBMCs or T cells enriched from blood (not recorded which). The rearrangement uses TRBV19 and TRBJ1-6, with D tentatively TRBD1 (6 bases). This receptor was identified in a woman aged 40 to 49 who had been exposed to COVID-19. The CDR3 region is CASSTEQGPGSYNSPLHF. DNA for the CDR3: TGTGCCAGTAGTACGGAACAGGGCCCTGGCTCCTATAATTCACCCCTCCACTTT.